This TCR beta chain was profiled in a study of OX40 agonist ivuxolimab in advanced cancers. Study summary: Prior anti-PD-1, anti-PD-L1 or anti-CTLA-4 therapy did not bar entry, and around 39% had some.

The assay was immunoSEQ multiplex PCR, and TCRdb's table has in-frame clones only and misses some. The data contain about 62,000 clones, around 85% of them singletons. V gave up 7 bases and J gave up 10 bases; unmatched junction bases: 10. Germline V gene data show CDR1 as MNHNS and CDR2 as SASEGT. The CDR3 contains 12 residues. This clone was seen more than once but under ten times. V and J are TRBV6-1 and TRBJ2-7, with 7 positions matching TRBD1. Sequenced material: CD4+ or CD8+ T cells sorted from blood, taken in a trial of the OX40 agonist ivuxolimab. The TCR was taken from an adult with an advanced solid tumor such as melanoma, head and neck, liver or kidney cancer. The CDR3 reads CASNRDSRQQYF. The CDR3, as DNA: TGTGCCAGCAACCGGGACAGCCGACAACAGTACTTC.